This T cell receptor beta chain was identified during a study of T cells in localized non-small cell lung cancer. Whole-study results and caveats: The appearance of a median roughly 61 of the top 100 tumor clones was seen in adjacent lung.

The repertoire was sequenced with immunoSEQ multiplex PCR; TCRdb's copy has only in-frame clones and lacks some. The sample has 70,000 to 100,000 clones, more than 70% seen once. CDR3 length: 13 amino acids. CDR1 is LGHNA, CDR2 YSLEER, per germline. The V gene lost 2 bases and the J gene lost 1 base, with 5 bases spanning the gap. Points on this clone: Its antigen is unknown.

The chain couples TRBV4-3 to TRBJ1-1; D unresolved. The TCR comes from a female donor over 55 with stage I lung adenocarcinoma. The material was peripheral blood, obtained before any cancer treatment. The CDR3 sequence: CASSQTQNTEAFF. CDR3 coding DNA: TGCGCCAGCAGCCAAACACAGAACACTGAAGCTTTCTTT.